The clone carrying this T cell receptor beta chain was counted many times. What it binds is not known. These data belong to a study of regulatory T cells in long-lasting Graves disease. Study-wide points: The study found TRBV28, TRBJ1-2 and TRBJ2-5 favored in persistent disease.

Described time point: newly diagnosed GD, antithyroid drugs for less than 3 months. The TCR library was prepared using RNA isolated from PBMCs. The collection involved drawing around 10 milliliters of peripheral blood into EDTA tubes. The TCR beta library used iRepertoire HTBI primers with Arm-PCR amplification of CDR3. TCRdb fed the multiplex PCR reads into MiXCR, producing one record per CDR3 protein. Of more than 450,000 distinct CDR3 sequences in the sample, 16% were seen once. The CDR3 has 13 residues. With V trimmed by 6 bases and J by 6 bases, 5 bases remained unmatched. Germline lookup yields CDR1 MDHEN and CDR2 SYDVKM. These data were also filed under a second study, of T cells in Graves' hyperthyroidism and ophthalmopathy.

The chain links TRBV28 to TRBJ2-5; 9 nucleotides agree with TRBD2. This receptor was obtained from a man aged 40-55 years with Graves disease. This sample comprised peripheral blood mononuclear cells (PBMCs), obtained at new diagnosis, from a patient treated with antithyroid drugs. CDR3 sequence (DNA): TGTGCCAGCAGGTCGACTAGCGGCCAGACCCAGTACTTC. It codes for CASRSTSGQTQYF.